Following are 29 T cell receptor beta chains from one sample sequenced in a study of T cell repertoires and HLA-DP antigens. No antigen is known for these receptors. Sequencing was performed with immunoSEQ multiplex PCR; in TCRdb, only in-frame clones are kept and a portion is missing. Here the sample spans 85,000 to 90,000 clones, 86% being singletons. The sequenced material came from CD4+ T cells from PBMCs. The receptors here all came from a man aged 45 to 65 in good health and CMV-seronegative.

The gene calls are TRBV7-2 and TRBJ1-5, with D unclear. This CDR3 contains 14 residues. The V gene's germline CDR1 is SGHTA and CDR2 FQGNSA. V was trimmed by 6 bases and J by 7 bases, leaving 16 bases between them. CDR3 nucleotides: TGTGCCAGCAGTCTCCCGGGGTCCGGCCAGCCCCAGCATTTT. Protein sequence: CASSLPGSGQPQHF.

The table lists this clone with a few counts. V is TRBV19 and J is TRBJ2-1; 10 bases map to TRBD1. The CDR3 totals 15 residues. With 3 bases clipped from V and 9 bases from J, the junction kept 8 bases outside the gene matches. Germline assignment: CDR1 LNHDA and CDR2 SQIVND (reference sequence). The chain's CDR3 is CASSILMGQGSEQFF. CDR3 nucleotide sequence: TGTGCCAGTAGTATCCTTATGGGACAGGGGAGTGAGCAGTTCTTC.

DNA for the CDR3: TGCGCCAGCAGCATTGGACAGGGGGCGTTTGATACGCAGTATTTT. Its translation is CASSIGQGAFDTQYF. The chain carries TRBV5-1 and TRBJ2-3, with TRBD1 matching 11 bases. CDR3 length equals 15 residues. The germline CDR1 and CDR2 sequences are SGHRS and YFSETQ. V dropped 4 bases and J dropped 6; count of bases not matched to a gene: 7.

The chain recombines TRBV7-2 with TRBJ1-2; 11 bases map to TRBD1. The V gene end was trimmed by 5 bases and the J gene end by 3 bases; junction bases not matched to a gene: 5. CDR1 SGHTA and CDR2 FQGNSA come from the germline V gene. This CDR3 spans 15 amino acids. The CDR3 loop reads CASSPGTGGDYGYTF. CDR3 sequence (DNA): TGTGCCAGCAGCCCAGGGACAGGGGGAGACTATGGCTACACCTTC. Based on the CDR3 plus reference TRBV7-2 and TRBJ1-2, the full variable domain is GAGVSQSPSNKVTEKGKDVELRCDPISGHTALYWYRQSLGQGLEFLIYFQGNSAPDKSGLPSDRFSAERTGGSVSTLTIQRTQQEDSAVYLCASSPGTGGDYGYTFGSGTRLTVV.

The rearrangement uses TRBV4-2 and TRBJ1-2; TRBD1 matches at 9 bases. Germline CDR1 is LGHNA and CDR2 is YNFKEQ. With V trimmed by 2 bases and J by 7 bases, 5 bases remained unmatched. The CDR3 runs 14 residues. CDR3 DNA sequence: TGTGCCAGCAGCCAACCGGGACAGGGCCCTGGCTACACCTTC. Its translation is CASSQPGQGPGYTF.

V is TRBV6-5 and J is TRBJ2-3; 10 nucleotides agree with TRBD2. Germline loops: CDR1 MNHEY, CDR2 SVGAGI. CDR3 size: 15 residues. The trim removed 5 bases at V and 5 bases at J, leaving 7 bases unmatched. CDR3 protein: CASSSGGAKGDTQYF. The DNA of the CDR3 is TGTGCCAGCAGTAGCGGGGGGGCCAAAGGAGATACGCAGTATTTT.

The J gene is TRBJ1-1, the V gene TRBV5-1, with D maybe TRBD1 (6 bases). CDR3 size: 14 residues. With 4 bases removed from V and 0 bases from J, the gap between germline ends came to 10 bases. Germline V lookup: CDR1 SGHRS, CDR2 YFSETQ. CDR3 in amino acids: CASSPAGVNTEAFF. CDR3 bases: TGCGCCAGCAGCCCAGCAGGGGTGAACACTGAAGCTTTCTTT. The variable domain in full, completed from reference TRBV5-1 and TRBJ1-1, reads KAGVTQTPRYLIKTRGQQVTLSCSPISGHRSVSWYQQTPGQGLQFLFEYFSETQRNKGNFPGRFSGRQFSNSRSEMNVSTLELGDSALYLCASSPAGVNTEAFFGQGTRLTVV.

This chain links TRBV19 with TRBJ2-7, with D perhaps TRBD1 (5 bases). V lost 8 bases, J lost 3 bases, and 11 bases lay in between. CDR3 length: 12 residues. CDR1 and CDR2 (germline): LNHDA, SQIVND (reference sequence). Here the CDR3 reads CASQGHFYEQYF. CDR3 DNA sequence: TGTGCCAGTCAAGGACACTTCTACGAGCAGTACTTC.

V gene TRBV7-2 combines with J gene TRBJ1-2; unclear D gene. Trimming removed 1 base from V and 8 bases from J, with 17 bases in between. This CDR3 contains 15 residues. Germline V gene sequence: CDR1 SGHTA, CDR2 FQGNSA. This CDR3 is CASSLVPGPEEGYTF. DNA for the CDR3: TGTGCCAGCAGCTTAGTGCCAGGCCCTGAGGAAGGCTACACCTTC. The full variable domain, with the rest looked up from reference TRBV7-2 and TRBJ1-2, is GAGVSQSPSNKVTEKGKDVELRCDPISGHTALYWYRQSLGQGLEFLIYFQGNSAPDKSGLPSDRFSAERTGGSVSTLTIQRTQQEDSAVYLCASSLVPGPEEGYTFGSGTRLTVV.

CDR3 sequence: CASSLEGVFNQPQHF. DNA of the CDR3: TGCGCCAGCAGCTTGGAGGGGGTTTTCAATCAGCCCCAGCATTTT. V and J are TRBV5-1 and TRBJ1-5; the D gene is possibly TRBD1 (6 bases). Germline lookup yields CDR1 SGHRS and CDR2 YFSETQ. V lost 0 bases to trimming and J lost 3 bases, with 10 bases between them. The CDR3 contains 15 residues.

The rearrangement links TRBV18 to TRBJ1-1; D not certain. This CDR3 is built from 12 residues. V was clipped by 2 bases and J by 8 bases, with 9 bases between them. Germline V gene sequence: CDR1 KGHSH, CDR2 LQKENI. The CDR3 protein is CASSPNREEAFF. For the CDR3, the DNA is TGTGCCAGCTCACCAAATCGTGAAGAAGCTTTCTTT.

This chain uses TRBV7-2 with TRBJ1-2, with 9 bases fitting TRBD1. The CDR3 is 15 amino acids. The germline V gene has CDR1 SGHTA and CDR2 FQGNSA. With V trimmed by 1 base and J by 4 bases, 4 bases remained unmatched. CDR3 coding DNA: TGTGCCAGCAGCTTAGGACCACAGGGGGCCTATGGCTACACCTTC. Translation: CASSLGPQGAYGYTF.

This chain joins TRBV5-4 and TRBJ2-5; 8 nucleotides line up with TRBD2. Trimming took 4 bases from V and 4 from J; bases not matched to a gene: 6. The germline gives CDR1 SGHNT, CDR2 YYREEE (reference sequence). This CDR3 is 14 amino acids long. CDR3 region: CASSLGLAGETQYF. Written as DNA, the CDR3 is TGTGCCAGCAGCCTAGGACTAGCAGGAGAGACCCAGTACTTC.

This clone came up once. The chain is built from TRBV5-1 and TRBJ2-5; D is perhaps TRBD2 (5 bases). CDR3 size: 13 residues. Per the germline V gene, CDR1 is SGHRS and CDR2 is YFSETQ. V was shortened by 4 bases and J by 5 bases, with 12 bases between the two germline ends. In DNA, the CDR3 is TGCGCCAGCAGCCCGGGGAGTTTGGAGACCCAGTACTTC. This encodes CASSPGSLETQYF.

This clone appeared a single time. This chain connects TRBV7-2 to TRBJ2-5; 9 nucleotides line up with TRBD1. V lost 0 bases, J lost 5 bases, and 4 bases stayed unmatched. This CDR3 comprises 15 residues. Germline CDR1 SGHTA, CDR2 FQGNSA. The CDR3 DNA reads TGTGCCAGCAGCTTAGCAGGGACAGGGAGGGAGACCCAGTACTTC. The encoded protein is CASSLAGTGRETQYF.

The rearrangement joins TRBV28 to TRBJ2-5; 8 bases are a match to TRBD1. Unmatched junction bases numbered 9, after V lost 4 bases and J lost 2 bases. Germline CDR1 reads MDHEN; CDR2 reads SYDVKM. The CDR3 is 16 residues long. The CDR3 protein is CASSYWTGPIQETQYF. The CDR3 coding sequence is TGTGCCAGCAGTTATTGGACAGGGCCAATTCAAGAGACCCAGTACTTC.

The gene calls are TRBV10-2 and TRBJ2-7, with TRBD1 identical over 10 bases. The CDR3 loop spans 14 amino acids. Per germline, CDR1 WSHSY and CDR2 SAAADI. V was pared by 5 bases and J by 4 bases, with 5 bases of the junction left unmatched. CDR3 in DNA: TGCGCCAGCAGTAAGATGGACAGGGGGTACGAGCAGTACTTC. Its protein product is CASSKMDRGYEQYF.

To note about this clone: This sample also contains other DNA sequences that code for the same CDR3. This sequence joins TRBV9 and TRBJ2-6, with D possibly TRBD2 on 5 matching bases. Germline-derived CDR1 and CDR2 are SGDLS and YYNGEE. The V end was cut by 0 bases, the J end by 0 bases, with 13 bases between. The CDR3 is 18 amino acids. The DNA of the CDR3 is TGTGCCAGCAGCGTAGGGGCTAGCTGGAGCTCTGGGGCCAACGTCCTGACTTTC. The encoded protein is CASSVGASWSSGANVLTF.

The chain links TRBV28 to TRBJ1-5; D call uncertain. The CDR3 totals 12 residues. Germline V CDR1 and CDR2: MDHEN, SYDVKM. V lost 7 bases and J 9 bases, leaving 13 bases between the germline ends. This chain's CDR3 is CASNPQHGPQHF. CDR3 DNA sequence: TGTGCCAGCAACCCTCAACACGGGCCCCAGCATTTT.

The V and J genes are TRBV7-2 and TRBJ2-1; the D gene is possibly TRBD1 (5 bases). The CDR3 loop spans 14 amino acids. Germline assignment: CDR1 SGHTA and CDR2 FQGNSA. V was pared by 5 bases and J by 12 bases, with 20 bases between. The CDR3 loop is CASSLGRTDTGQFF. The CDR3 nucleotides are TGTGCCAGCAGCCTTGGTAGGACGGACACGGGGCAGTTCTTC.

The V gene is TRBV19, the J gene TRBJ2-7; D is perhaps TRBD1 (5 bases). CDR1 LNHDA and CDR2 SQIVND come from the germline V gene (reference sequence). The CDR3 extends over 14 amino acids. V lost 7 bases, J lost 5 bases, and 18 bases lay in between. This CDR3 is CASTRQGNKDEQYF. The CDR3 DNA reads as TGTGCCAGTACCCGCCAGGGAAATAAAGACGAGCAGTACTTC.

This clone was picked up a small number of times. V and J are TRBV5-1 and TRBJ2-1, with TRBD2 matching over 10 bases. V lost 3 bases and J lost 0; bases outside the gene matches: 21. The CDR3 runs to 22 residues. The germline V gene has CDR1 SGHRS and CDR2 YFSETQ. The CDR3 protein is CASSSDASERGGLKSSYNEQFF. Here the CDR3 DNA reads TGCGCCAGCAGCTCCGATGCCTCGGAGCGGGGGGGCCTTAAGAGCTCCTACAATGAGCAGTTCTTC.

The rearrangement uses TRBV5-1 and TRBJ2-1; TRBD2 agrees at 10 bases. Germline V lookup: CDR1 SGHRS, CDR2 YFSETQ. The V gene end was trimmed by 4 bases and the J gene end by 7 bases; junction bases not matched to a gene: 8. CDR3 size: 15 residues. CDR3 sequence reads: CASSLGLAKGNEQFF. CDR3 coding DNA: TGCGCCAGCAGCCTGGGACTAGCGAAGGGTAATGAGCAGTTCTTC.

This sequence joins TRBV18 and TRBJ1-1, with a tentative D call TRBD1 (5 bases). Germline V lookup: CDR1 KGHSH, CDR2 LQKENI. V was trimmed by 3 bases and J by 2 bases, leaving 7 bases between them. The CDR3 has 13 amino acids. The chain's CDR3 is CASSPGTNTEAFF. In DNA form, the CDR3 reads TGTGCCAGCTCACCCGGGACTAACACTGAAGCTTTCTTT. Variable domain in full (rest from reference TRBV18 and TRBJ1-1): NAGVMQNPRHLVRRRGQEARLRCSPMKGHSHVYWYRQLPEEGLKFMVYLQKENIIDESGMPKERFSAEFPKEGPSILRIQQVVRGDSAAYFCASSPGTNTEAFFGQGTRLTVV.

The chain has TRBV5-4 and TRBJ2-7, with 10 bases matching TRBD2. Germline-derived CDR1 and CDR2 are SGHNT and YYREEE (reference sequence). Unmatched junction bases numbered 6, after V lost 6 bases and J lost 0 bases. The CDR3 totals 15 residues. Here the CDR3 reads CASKLAGGPSYEQYF. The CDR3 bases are TGTGCCAGCAAATTAGCGGGGGGCCCCTCCTACGAGCAGTACTTC.

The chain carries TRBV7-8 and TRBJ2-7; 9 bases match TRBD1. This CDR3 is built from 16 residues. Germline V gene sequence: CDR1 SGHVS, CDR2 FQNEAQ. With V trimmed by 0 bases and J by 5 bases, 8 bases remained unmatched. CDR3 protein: CASSLASGTGRDEQYF. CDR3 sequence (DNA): TGTGCCAGCAGCTTAGCCTCCGGGACAGGGAGGGACGAGCAGTACTTC.

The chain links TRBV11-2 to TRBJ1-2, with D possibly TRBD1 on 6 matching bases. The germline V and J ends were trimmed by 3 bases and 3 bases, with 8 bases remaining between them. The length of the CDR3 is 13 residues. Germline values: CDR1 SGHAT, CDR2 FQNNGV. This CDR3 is CASSLAGDYGYTF. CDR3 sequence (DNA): TGTGCCAGCAGCTTGGCAGGGGACTATGGCTACACCTTC.

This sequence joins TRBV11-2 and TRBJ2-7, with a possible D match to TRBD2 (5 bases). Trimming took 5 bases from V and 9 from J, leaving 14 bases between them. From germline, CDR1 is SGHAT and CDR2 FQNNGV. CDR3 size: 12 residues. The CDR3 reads CASSQAPGGQYF. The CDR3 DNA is TGTGCCAGCAGCCAAGCGCCAGGAGGGCAGTACTTC. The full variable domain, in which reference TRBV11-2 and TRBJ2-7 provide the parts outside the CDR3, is EAGVAQSPRYKIIEKRQSVAFWCNPISGHATLYWYQQILGQGPKLLIQFQNNGVVDDSQLPKDRFSAERLKGVDSTLKIQPAKLEDSAVYLCASSQAPGGQYFGPGTRLTVT.

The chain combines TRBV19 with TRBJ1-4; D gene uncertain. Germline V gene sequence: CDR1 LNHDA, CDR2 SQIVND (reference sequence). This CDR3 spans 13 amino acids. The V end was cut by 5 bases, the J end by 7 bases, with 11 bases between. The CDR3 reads CASSVDGSEKLFF. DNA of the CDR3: TGTGCCAGTAGTGTGGACGGTTCTGAAAAACTGTTTTTT.